Below, 5 T cell receptor beta chains from the same sample are listed, as sequenced in a study of T-cell memory formation after mild COVID-19. TCRdb ran MiXCR on the 5' RACE reads and lists one entry per CDR3 protein. There are about 200,000 distinct CDR3 sequences in the sample; 15% to 20% occur only once, and about 2% lies in the top ten. Sequencing was performed on PBMCs or a T cell subset sorted from them (not recorded which). The receptor set was obtained from an adult woman who had mild COVID-19 (a few samples of this study predate the infection). Cell type and time point are not known.

This clonotype has only a few counts. The V and J genes are TRBV12-3 or TRBV12-4 and TRBJ2-7; 10 bases map to TRBD2. Trimming cost V 5 bases and J 9 bases; bases outside gene matches: 4. The CDR3 totals 12 residues. Here the CDR3 reads CASSPSSGGQYF. The CDR3 DNA is TGTGCCAGCAGTCCCTCTAGCGGGGGGCAGTACTTC.

This clonotype has a handful of counts. V gene TRBV2 combines with J gene TRBJ2-7; D is unclear. V dropped 4 bases and J dropped 6 bases, with 16 bases sitting between them. Germline V gene lookup returns CDR1 SNHLY and CDR2 FYNNEI. CDR3 length: 14 residues. The CDR3 loop is CASSVGRGFGEQYF. The CDR3 nucleotides read TGTGCCAGCAGTGTTGGTAGAGGCTTTGGCGAGCAGTACTTC.

The J gene is TRBJ2-3, the V gene TRBV7-9, with 14 positions matching TRBD2. Germline V CDR1 and CDR2: SEHNR, FQNEAQ (reference sequence). V shed 1 base, J shed 3 bases, and the junction held 9 bases outside the gene matches. CDR3 size: 19 residues. CDR3 DNA: TGTGCCAGCAGCTTAGTCGTGGGACTAGCGGGAGAACGAACAGATACGCAGTATTTT. Its translation: CASSLVVGLAGERTDTQYF.

This clonotype was seen repeatedly, ten times or more. V is TRBV15 and J is TRBJ2-3, with D unclear. Trimming removed 0 bases from V and 2 bases from J, with 18 bases in between. This CDR3 is built from 18 residues. Looked up from germline, CDR1 is LNHNV and CDR2 is YYDKDF (reference sequence). For the CDR3, the DNA is TGTGCCACCAGCAGAGATGGGCATCGAGCCTCCCCCACAGATACGCAGTATTTT. Protein: CATSRDGHRASPTDTQYF.

As to this clonotype: It is unclear where the CDR3 begins or ends on the DNA, so no DNA is shown, and the CDR3 is as TCRdb lists it. This sequence joins TRBV7-3 and TRBJ1-1. Including both end residues, the CDR3 is 13 amino acids long. Germline V gene data show CDR1 as SGHTA and CDR2 as FQGTGA. This CDR3 is CASSTSGVAEAFF.